This TCR beta chain was identified in a study of blood T cells in healthy people across ages. General observations from the study: Unsorted PBMC material precluded a definitive naive versus antigen-experienced comparison.

The CDR3 loop spans 12 amino acids. CDR1 and CDR2 from the germline V gene are SNHLY and FYNNEI. V lost 8 bases, J lost 3 bases, and 11 bases lay in between. To note about this clonotype: The antigen remains undetermined.

Primed by a sample-barcoded 5' primer and a J-beta primer mix, a second PCR proceeded for about 7 to 11 cycles. TCRdb processed the 5' RACE reads anew with MiXCR; each CDR3 protein has one entry. The sample carries fewer than 700,000 distinct CDR3 sequences, under 55% recorded once. The rearrangement links TRBV2 to TRBJ2-7, with D possibly matching TRBD2 (5 bases). Sequenced: blood. This receptor was identified in a man older than 75 in good health. The CDR3 DNA is TGTGCCAGCGGGAGTCCCCGCTACGAGCAGTACTTC. This encodes CASGSPRYEQYF.